The clone carrying this T cell receptor (beta chain) has only a few counts. Using its own MiXCR run on the RT-PCR reads, TCRdb lists one record per CDR3 protein. The sample records hundreds of thousands of distinct CDR3 sequences, 14% being singletons. These data are taken from a study of patients and donors after allogeneic stem cell transplantation. CDR1 and CDR2 (germline): SGHAT, FQNNGV. The CDR3 consists of 15 residues. V shed 1 base and J shed 2 bases, with 12 bases lying between them. The chain carries TRBV11-2 and TRBJ2-7; D gene ambiguous. The sequence derives from a human donor who was either an allogeneic HSCT recipient or a stem cell or donor lymphocyte infusion donor (not recorded which). It is not recorded whose cells these are; they may come from a transplant donor. The sequenced material came from blood, either unsorted or a sorted T cell fraction (not recorded which). The CDR3 here is CASSLVPRNTYEQYF. The DNA for the CDR3 is TGTGCCAGCAGCTTAGTACCTAGAAACACCTACGAGCAGTACTTC.